This record looks at one T cell receptor beta chain sequence and its context. Measured with immunoSEQ multiplex PCR; TCRdb has only the in-frame clones, and not every one. Of approximately 230,000 clones in the sample, about 93% were seen once. V lost 2 bases, J lost 3 bases, and 7 bases stayed unmatched. The CDR3 contains 15 residues. Germline values: CDR1 SGHAT, CDR2 FQNNGV. The data stem from a study of blood T cell repertoires in COVID-19. The material sequenced was PBMCs or T cells enriched from blood (not recorded which). This rearrangement joins TRBV11-2 to TRBJ2-7, with 7 nucleotides matching TRBD2. The receptor was derived from a woman aged 18-29 years who had recovered from COVID-19. CDR3: CASSLLASGDYEQYF. In DNA form, the CDR3 reads TGTGCCAGCAGCTTACTCGCTAGCGGAGACTACGAGCAGTACTTC.